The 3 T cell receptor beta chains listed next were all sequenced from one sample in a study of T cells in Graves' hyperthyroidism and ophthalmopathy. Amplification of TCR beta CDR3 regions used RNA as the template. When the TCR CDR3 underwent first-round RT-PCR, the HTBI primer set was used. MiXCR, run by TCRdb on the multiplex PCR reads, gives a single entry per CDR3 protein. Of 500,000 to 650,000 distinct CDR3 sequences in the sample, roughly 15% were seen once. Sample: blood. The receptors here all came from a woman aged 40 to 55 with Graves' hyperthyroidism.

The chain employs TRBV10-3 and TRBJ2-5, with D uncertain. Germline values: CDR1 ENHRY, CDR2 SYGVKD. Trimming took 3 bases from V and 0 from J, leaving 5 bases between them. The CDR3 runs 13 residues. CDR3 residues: CAISEWDQETQYF. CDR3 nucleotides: TGTGCCATCAGTGAATGGGACCAAGAGACCCAGTACTTC.

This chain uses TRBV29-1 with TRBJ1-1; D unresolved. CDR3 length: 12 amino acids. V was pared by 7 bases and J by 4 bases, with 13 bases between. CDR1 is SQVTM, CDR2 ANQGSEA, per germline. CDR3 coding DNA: TGCAGCGGCCTGGGATTGAGCACTGAAGCTTTCTTT. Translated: CSGLGLSTEAFF.

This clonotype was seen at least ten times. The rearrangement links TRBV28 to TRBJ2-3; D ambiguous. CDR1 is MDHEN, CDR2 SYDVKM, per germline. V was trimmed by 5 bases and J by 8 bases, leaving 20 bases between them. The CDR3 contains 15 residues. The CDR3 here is CASSVSRVSSGTQYF. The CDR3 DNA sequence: TGTGCCAGCAGTGTATCTAGGGTTAGTTCTGGTACGCAGTATTTT. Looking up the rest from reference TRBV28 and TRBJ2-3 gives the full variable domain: DVKVTQSSRYLVKRTGEKVFLECVQDMDHENMFWYRQDPGLGLRLIYFSYDVKMKEKGDIPEGYSVSREKKERFSLILESASTNQTSMYLCASSVSRVSSGTQYFGPGTRLTVL.